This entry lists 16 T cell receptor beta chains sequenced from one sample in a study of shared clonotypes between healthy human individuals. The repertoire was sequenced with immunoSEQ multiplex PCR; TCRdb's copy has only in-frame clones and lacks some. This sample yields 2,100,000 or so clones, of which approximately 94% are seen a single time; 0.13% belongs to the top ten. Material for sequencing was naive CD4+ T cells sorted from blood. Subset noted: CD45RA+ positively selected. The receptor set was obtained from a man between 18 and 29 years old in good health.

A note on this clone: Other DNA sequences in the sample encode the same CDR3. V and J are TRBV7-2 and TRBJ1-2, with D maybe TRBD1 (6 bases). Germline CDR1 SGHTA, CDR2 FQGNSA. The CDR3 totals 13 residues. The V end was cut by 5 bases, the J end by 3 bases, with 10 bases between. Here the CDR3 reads CASSRGGDYGYTF. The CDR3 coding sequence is TGTGCCAGCAGCCGAGGGGGGGACTATGGCTACACCTTC.

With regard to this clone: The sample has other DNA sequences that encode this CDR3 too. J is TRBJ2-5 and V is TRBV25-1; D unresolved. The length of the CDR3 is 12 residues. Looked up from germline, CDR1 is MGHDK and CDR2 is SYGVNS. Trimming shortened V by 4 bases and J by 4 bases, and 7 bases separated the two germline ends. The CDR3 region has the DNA TGTGCCAGCAGTGTCACTGGAGAGACCCAGTACTTC. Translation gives CASSVTGETQYF.

The CDR3 is CASSYKGVGTDTQYF. CDR3 nucleotides: TGTGCCAGCAGTTACAAGGGGGTAGGGACAGATACGCAGTATTTT. The chain combines TRBV6-5 with TRBJ2-3, with D possibly TRBD1 on 6 matching bases. The germline CDR1 and CDR2 sequences are MNHEY and SVGAGI. There are 15 residues in the CDR3. V dropped 2 bases and J dropped 3 bases, with 12 bases sitting between them.

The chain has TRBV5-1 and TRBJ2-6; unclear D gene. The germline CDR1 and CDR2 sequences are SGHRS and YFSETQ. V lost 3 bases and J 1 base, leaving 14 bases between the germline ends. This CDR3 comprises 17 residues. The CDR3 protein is CASSSGPQISGANVLTF. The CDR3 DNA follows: TGCGCCAGCAGCTCAGGCCCTCAGATTTCTGGGGCCAACGTCCTGACTTTC.

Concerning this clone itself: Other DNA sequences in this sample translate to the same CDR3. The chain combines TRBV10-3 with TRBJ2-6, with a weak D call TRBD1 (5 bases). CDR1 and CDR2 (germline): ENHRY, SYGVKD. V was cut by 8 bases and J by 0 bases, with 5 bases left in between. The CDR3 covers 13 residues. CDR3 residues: CAIGASGANVLTF. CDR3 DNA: TGTGCCATCGGGGCCTCTGGGGCCAACGTCCTGACTTTC.

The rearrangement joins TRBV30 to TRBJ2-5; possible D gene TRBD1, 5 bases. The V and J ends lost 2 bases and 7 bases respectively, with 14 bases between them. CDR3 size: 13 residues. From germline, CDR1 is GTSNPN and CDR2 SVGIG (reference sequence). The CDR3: CAWSLAGLVTQYF. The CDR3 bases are TGTGCCTGGAGTCTCGCAGGGTTGGTGACCCAGTACTTC.

The CDR3 nucleotides are TGTGCCAGCAGTGAAGCCGTGGGGCGGGAGACCCAGTACTTC. Translation: CASSEAVGRETQYF. The chain employs TRBV6-1 and TRBJ2-5; D may be TRBD1 (5 bases). Germline V gives CDR1 MNHNS, CDR2 SASEGT. Trimming stripped 0 bases from V and 5 bases from J, with 10 bases between. This CDR3 spans 14 amino acids.

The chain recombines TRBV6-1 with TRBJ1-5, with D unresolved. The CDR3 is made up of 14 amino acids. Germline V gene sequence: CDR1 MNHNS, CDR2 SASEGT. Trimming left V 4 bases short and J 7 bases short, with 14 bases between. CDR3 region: CASSVPLVAQPQHF. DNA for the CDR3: TGTGCCAGCAGTGTACCTTTGGTGGCACAGCCCCAGCATTTT.

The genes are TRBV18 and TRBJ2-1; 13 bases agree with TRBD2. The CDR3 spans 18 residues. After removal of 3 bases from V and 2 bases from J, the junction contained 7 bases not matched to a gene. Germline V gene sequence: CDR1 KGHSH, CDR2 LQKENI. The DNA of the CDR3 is TGTGCCAGCTCACCGGGACTAGCGGGGAACCCTCCCTACAATGAGCAGTTCTTC. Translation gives CASSPGLAGNPPYNEQFF.

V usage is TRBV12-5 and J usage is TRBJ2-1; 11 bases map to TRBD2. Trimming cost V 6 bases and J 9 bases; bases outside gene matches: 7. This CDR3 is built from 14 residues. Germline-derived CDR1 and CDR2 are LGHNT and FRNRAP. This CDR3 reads CASGETSGIAEQFF. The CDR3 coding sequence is TGTGCTAGTGGCGAGACTAGCGGGATCGCTGAGCAGTTCTTC. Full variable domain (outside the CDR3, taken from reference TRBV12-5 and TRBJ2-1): DARVTQTPRHKVTEMGQEVTMRCQPILGHNTVFWYRQTMMQGLELLAYFRNRAPLDDSGMPKDRFSAEMPDATLATLKIQPSEPRDSAVYFCASGETSGIAEQFFGPGTRLTVL.

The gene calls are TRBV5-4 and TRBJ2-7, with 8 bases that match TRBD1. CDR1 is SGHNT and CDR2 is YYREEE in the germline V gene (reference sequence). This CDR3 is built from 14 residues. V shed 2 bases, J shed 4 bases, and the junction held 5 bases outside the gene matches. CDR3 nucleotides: TGTGCCAGCAGCTTTAGTCAGGGGGCGTACGAGCAGTACTTC. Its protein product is CASSFSQGAYEQYF.

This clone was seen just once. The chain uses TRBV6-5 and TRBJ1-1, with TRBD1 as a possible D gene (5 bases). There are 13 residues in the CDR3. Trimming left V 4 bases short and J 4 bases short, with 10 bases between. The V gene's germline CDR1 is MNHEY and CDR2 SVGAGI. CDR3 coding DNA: TGTGCCAGCAGTTCGGTGGGGGGCACTGAAGCTTTCTTT. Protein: CASSSVGGTEAFF.

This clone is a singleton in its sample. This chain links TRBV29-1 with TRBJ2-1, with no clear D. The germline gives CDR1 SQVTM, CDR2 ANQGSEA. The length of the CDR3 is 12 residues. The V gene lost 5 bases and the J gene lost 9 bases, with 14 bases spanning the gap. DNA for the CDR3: TGCAGCGTTTACGTCCCAGGCGGTGAGCAGTTCTTC. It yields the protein CSVYVPGGEQFF.

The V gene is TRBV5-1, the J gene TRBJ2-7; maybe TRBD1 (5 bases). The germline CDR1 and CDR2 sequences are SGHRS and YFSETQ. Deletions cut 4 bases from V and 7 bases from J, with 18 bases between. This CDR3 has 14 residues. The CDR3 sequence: CASSVAGSYGEQYF. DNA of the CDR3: TGCGCCAGCAGCGTAGCAGGGTCCTATGGAGAGCAGTACTTC.

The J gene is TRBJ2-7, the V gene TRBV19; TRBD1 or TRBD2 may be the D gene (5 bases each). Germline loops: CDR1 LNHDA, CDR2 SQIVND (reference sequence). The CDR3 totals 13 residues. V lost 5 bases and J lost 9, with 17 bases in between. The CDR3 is CASSDLRGEGQYF. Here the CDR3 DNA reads TGTGCCAGTAGTGACCTCCGGGGCGAGGGGCAGTACTTC.

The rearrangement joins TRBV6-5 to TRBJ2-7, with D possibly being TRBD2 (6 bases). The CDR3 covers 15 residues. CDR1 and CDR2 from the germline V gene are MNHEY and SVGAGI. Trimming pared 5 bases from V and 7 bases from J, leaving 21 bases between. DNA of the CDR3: TGTGCCAGCAGTCCCGTGGGACTTGGGAGAGGGGAGCAGTACTTC. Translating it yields CASSPVGLGRGEQYF.